This T cell receptor beta chain came from a study of CD8+ T cells in alopecia areata. The overall study: Among treated patients, severity was scored by affected scalp area percentage. Study results and caveats: Especially in alopecia totalis/universalis, lesional scalp showed greater clonality than normal scalp did. A large proportion of expanded lesional clones were detected persisting in scalp and blood during tofacitinib.

As the sequencing template, cDNA was produced by extracting RNA and reverse transcribing it. Some clones are missing from TCRdb's copy, which holds only in-frame ones; the method was immunoSEQ multiplex PCR. The table has 150,000 to 200,000 clones, about half seen once. V was pared by 5 bases and J by 1 base, with 16 bases between. The CDR3 runs 16 residues. The germline gives CDR1 SGHDT, CDR2 YYEEEE. Regarding this clone: Antigen specificity is unknown.

Indicated treatment: oral pan-JAK inhibitor, 5-10 mg twice daily. Separation by sorting yielded CD4+ and CD8+ T cells from PBMCs. Sequenced material: CD8+ T cells sorted from blood, taken around week 54, from a patient treated with tofacitinib. V gene TRBV5-6 combines with J gene TRBJ2-1, with D possibly being TRBD1 (6 bases). The origin of this receptor is a human donor with alopecia areata. CDR3 nucleotides: TGTGCCAGCAGTTCGACACAGGGATGGTCCTACAATGAGCAGTTCTTC. Protein sequence: CASSSTQGWSYNEQFF.